Listed below are T cell receptor beta chains from one sample, sequenced in a study of blood T cell repertoires in COVID-19. Libraries were prepared by immunoSEQ multiplex PCR; TCRdb keeps only in-frame clonotypes and omits some of them. The sample records approximately 150,000 clones, approximately 78% being singletons. Sequenced input: peripheral blood. These TCRs come from a human donor in a cohort sampled during active COVID-19. CDR3s include the opening cysteine and the closing phenylalanine or tryptophan. Fields, in order: clone size, D gene, J gene, V gene, CDR3 protein, CDR3 DNA. D genes are given only for firm matches. Expanded clones are given a class, and other clones once, few, many or no size at all.

clone_size: NA; d_call: TRBD1; j_call: TRBJ1-1; v_call: TRBV9; cdr3_aa: CASSMGQTNTEAFF; cdr3_nt: TGTGCCAGCAGCATGGGACAGACGAACACTGAAGCTTTCTTT
clone_size: NA; d_call: NA; j_call: TRBJ2-7; v_call: TRBV6-2/TRBV6-3; cdr3_aa: CASSYVRGDEQYF; cdr3_nt: TGTGCCAGCAGTTATGTCAGGGGGGACGAGCAGTACTTC
clone_size: NA; d_call: TRBD2; j_call: TRBJ2-3; v_call: TRBV24-1; cdr3_aa: CATSDSSGLEDTQYF; cdr3_nt: TGTGCCACCAGTGATTCCTCGGGACTAGAAGATACGCAGTATTTT
clone_size: NA; d_call: NA; j_call: TRBJ2-7; v_call: TRBV2; cdr3_aa: CASSEAGPEQYF; cdr3_nt: TGTGCCAGCAGTGAAGCGGGGCCTGAGCAGTACTTC
clone_size: NA; d_call: NA; j_call: TRBJ1-1; v_call: TRBV6-6; cdr3_aa: CATTDLGKANTEAFF; cdr3_nt: TGTGCCACTACGGACTTAGGGAAGGCGAACACTGAAGCTTTCTTT
clone_size: few; d_call: NA; j_call: TRBJ2-7; v_call: TRBV18; cdr3_aa: CASSPGPRWDEQYF; cdr3_nt: TGTGCCAGCTCGCCAGGCCCCAGGTGGGACGAGCAGTACTTC
clone_size: NA; d_call: TRBD2; j_call: TRBJ2-5; v_call: TRBV5-1; cdr3_aa: CASRERLAGDQETQYF; cdr3_nt: TGCGCCAGCAGAGAAAGACTAGCGGGGGACCAAGAGACCCAGTACTTC
clone_size: once; d_call: NA; j_call: TRBJ1-2; v_call: TRBV15; cdr3_aa: CATSVRELPYTNYGYTF; cdr3_nt: TGTGCCACCAGCGTAAGGGAGCTTCCATACACTAACTATGGCTACACCTTC
clone_size: few; d_call: NA; j_call: TRBJ1-6; v_call: TRBV4-3; cdr3_aa: CASSQYNSNYSPLHF; cdr3_nt: TGCGCCAGCAGCCAATATAACAGTAACTATTCACCCCTCCACTTT
clone_size: NA; d_call: TRBD2; j_call: TRBJ2-7; v_call: TRBV6-2/TRBV6-3; cdr3_aa: CASSPVGRGDNEQYF; cdr3_nt: TGTGCCAGCAGTCCCGTGGGGCGGGGGGACAACGAGCAGTACTTC
clone_size: NA; d_call: TRBD2; j_call: TRBJ2-3; v_call: TRBV18; cdr3_aa: CASSTGRQSDTQYF; cdr3_nt: TGTGCCAGCAGTACCGGGAGGCAATCAGATACGCAGTATTTT
clone_size: NA; d_call: NA; j_call: TRBJ2-3; v_call: TRBV7-8; cdr3_aa: CASSLITGVSTDTQYF; cdr3_nt: TGTGCCAGCAGCTTAATAACGGGGGTGAGCACAGATACGCAGTATTTT
clone_size: NA; d_call: TRBD1; j_call: TRBJ2-7; v_call: TRBV2; cdr3_aa: CASKDRVAYEQYF; cdr3_nt: TGTGCCAGCAAGGACAGGGTGGCCTACGAGCAGTACTTC
clone_size: NA; d_call: NA; j_call: TRBJ1-5; v_call: TRBV6-5; cdr3_aa: CASSPLREGNQPQHF; cdr3_nt: TGTGCCAGCAGTCCACTCAGGGAGGGCAATCAGCCCCAGCATTTT
clone_size: NA; d_call: NA; j_call: TRBJ1-4; v_call: TRBV5-5; cdr3_aa: CASSLRRDEKLFF; cdr3_nt: TGTGCCAGCAGCTTGAGGAGAGATGAAAAACTGTTTTTT
clone_size: NA; d_call: NA; j_call: TRBJ1-2; v_call: TRBV28; cdr3_aa: CASSFGYGYTF; cdr3_nt: TGTGCCAGCAGTTTCGGGTATGGCTACACCTTC
clone_size: few; d_call: TRBD1; j_call: TRBJ1-5; v_call: TRBV6-2/TRBV6-3; cdr3_aa: CASSKTGGSQPQHF; cdr3_nt: TGTGCCAGCAGTAAGACAGGGGGCAGTCAGCCCCAGCATTTT
clone_size: NA; d_call: NA; j_call: TRBJ1-1; v_call: TRBV10-1; cdr3_aa: CASIAQVNTEAFF; cdr3_nt: TGCGCCAGCATCGCACAGGTGAACACTGAAGCTTTCTTT
clone_size: few; d_call: TRBD2; j_call: TRBJ2-7; v_call: TRBV9; cdr3_aa: CASSPTGTSVTEQYF; cdr3_nt: TGTGCCAGCAGCCCGACCGGGACTAGCGTCACCGAGCAGTACTTC
clone_size: NA; d_call: NA; j_call: TRBJ2-1; v_call: TRBV21-1; cdr3_aa: CASSKLEGGGDQRYNEQFF; cdr3_nt: TGTGCCAGCAGCAAATTGGAAGGCGGGGGGGACCAGAGGTACAATGAGCAGTTCTTC
clone_size: NA; d_call: NA; j_call: TRBJ2-3; v_call: TRBV28; cdr3_aa: CASSDRLSTDTQYF; cdr3_nt: TGTGCCAGCAGCGACAGGCTAAGCACAGATACGCAGTATTTT
clone_size: NA; d_call: NA; j_call: TRBJ2-7; v_call: TRBV7-9; cdr3_aa: CASSLVTYEQYF; cdr3_nt: TGTGCCAGCAGCTTAGTCACCTACGAGCAGTACTTC
clone_size: NA; d_call: NA; j_call: TRBJ1-1; v_call: TRBV19; cdr3_aa: CASVGRYTEAFF; cdr3_nt: TGTGCCAGCGTGGGCCGATACACTGAAGCTTTCTTT
clone_size: NA; d_call: NA; j_call: TRBJ1-1; v_call: TRBV29-1; cdr3_aa: CSVRSQTLAEAFF; cdr3_nt: TGCAGCGTTCGATCGCAGACTTTGGCTGAAGCTTTCTTT
clone_size: few; d_call: NA; j_call: TRBJ2-5; v_call: TRBV7-9; cdr3_aa: CAITQGSETQYF; cdr3_nt: TGTGCCATCACACAGGGATCGGAGACCCAGTACTTC
clone_size: NA; d_call: NA; j_call: TRBJ1-5; v_call: TRBV6-2/TRBV6-3; cdr3_aa: CASSYVRGRGQPQHF; cdr3_nt: TGTGCCAGCAGTTACGTCAGGGGAAGAGGGCAGCCCCAGCATTTT
clone_size: NA; d_call: NA; j_call: TRBJ2-7; v_call: TRBV10-3; cdr3_aa: CAISESDGSVYEQYF; cdr3_nt: TGTGCCATCAGTGAGTCGGACGGGAGTGTCTACGAGCAGTACTTC
clone_size: NA; d_call: NA; j_call: TRBJ1-1; v_call: TRBV7-9; cdr3_aa: CASSSSVNTEAFF; cdr3_nt: TGTGCCAGCAGTTCCTCAGTGAACACTGAAGCTTTCTTT
clone_size: few; d_call: TRBD2; j_call: TRBJ2-7; v_call: TRBV20-1; cdr3_aa: CSASRASGSSYEQYF; cdr3_nt: TGCAGTGCTAGTAGGGCTAGCGGGAGCTCCTACGAGCAGTACTTC
clone_size: NA; d_call: NA; j_call: TRBJ1-6; v_call: TRBV18; cdr3_aa: CASSPRTGRGSPLHF; cdr3_nt: TGTGCCAGCTCACCAAGAACAGGGAGAGGATCACCCCTCCACTTT
clone_size: once; d_call: NA; j_call: TRBJ1-1; v_call: TRBV18; cdr3_aa: CASSPQGLNTEAFF; cdr3_nt: TGTGCCAGCTCACCACAGGGGCTGAACACTGAAGCTTTCTTT
clone_size: NA; d_call: TRBD1; j_call: TRBJ1-4; v_call: TRBV6-6; cdr3_aa: CASRHRGLNEKLFF; cdr3_nt: TGTGCCAGCAGACACAGGGGGCTAAACGAAAAACTGTTTTTT
clone_size: NA; d_call: NA; j_call: TRBJ2-7; v_call: TRBV7-2; cdr3_aa: CASSLQSYEQYF; cdr3_nt: TGTGCCAGCAGCTTACAATCCTACGAGCAGTACTTC
clone_size: NA; d_call: TRBD1; j_call: TRBJ1-2; v_call: TRBV18; cdr3_aa: CASSPPGQGAPYGYTF; cdr3_nt: TGTGCCAGCTCCCCCCCGGGACAGGGCGCCCCTTATGGCTACACCTTC
clone_size: NA; d_call: TRBD1; j_call: TRBJ1-4; v_call: TRBV3-1/TRBV3-2; cdr3_aa: CASSQERQGGSEKLFF; cdr3_nt: TGTGCCAGCAGCCAAGAGCGGCAGGGGGGATCCGAAAAACTGTTTTTT
clone_size: NA; d_call: NA; j_call: TRBJ2-7; v_call: TRBV7-2; cdr3_aa: CASSLIFHEQYF; cdr3_nt: TGTGCCAGCAGCTTAATCTTTCACGAGCAGTACTTC
clone_size: NA; d_call: TRBD1; j_call: TRBJ1-2; v_call: TRBV6-6; cdr3_aa: CASGQGAANYGYTF; cdr3_nt: TGTGCCAGCGGACAGGGGGCGGCTAACTATGGCTACACCTTC
clone_size: NA; d_call: TRBD2; j_call: TRBJ2-1; v_call: TRBV7-9; cdr3_aa: CASSSGLAGGSSYNEQFF; cdr3_nt: TGTGCCAGCAGCTCTGGACTAGCGGGGGGGAGCTCCTACAATGAGCAGTTCTTC
clone_size: NA; d_call: NA; j_call: TRBJ2-7; v_call: TRBV9; cdr3_aa: CASSDGGTYEQYF; cdr3_nt: TGTGCCAGCAGCGACGGCGGGACCTACGAGCAGTACTTC
clone_size: NA; d_call: TRBD1; j_call: TRBJ2-5; v_call: TRBV14; cdr3_aa: CASSPSEGQGAFAQYF; cdr3_nt: TGTGCCAGCAGTCCTTCCGAGGGACAGGGTGCGTTTGCCCAGTACTTC
clone_size: NA; d_call: NA; j_call: TRBJ2-3; v_call: TRBV18; cdr3_aa: CASSLAAVPDTQYF; cdr3_nt: TGTGCCAGCTCCCTCGCGGCGGTCCCAGATACGCAGTATTTT
clone_size: NA; d_call: NA; j_call: TRBJ2-4; v_call: TRBV5-1; cdr3_aa: CASGSSDIQYF; cdr3_nt: TGCGCCAGCGGTTCGTCGGACATTCAGTACTTC
clone_size: NA; d_call: NA; j_call: TRBJ2-1; v_call: TRBV11-2; cdr3_aa: CASSLDLNEQFF; cdr3_nt: TGTGCCAGCAGCTTAGATCTCAATGAGCAGTTCTTC
clone_size: NA; d_call: TRBD2; j_call: TRBJ2-1; v_call: TRBV10-2; cdr3_aa: CASTDLPQRGSTDEQFF; cdr3_nt: TGCGCCAGCACGGACCTCCCCCAGCGGGGGTCAACGGATGAGCAGTTCTTC
clone_size: NA; d_call: NA; j_call: TRBJ1-1; v_call: TRBV28; cdr3_aa: CASRYSTEAFF; cdr3_nt: TGTGCCAGCAGATACAGCACTGAAGCTTTCTTT
clone_size: NA; d_call: NA; j_call: TRBJ2-5; v_call: TRBV7-2; cdr3_aa: CASSLGSAQETQYF; cdr3_nt: TGTGCCAGCAGCTTAGGAAGCGCACAAGAGACCCAGTACTTC
clone_size: NA; d_call: NA; j_call: TRBJ2-7; v_call: TRBV28; cdr3_aa: CASRLVGDEQYF; cdr3_nt: TGTGCCAGCAGACTGGTAGGGGACGAGCAGTACTTC
clone_size: NA; d_call: NA; j_call: TRBJ2-7; v_call: TRBV7-9; cdr3_aa: CASSPWGDEQYF; cdr3_nt: TGTGCCAGCAGCCCGTGGGGGGACGAGCAGTACTTC
clone_size: NA; d_call: TRBD2; j_call: TRBJ2-2; v_call: TRBV4-3; cdr3_aa: CASSQGAGANTGELFF; cdr3_nt: TGCGCCAGCAGCCAGGGAGCGGGGGCTAACACCGGGGAGCTGTTTTTT
clone_size: NA; d_call: NA; j_call: TRBJ2-4; v_call: TRBV30; cdr3_aa: CAWTVAGLAKNIQYF; cdr3_nt: TGTGCCTGGACGGTCGCGGGGTTGGCCAAAAACATTCAGTACTTC